This T cell receptor beta chain originates from a study of blood T cell repertoires in COVID-19. Living in about two dozen US areas, the participants were between roughly 18 and 90 years of age. Participants were placed into cohorts based on the clinical history they reported. The repertoire was sequenced with immunoSEQ multiplex PCR; TCRdb's copy has only in-frame clones and lacks some. The sample lists a few hundred thousand clones; 80% to 90% were seen once. This receptor was obtained from a man aged 30-40 years who had recovered from COVID-19. Sequenced sample: PBMCs or T cells enriched from blood (not recorded which).

DNA of the CDR3: TGTGCCAGCAGTGAAGGGGGGGGACGGGAGCAGTTCTTC. Translating gives CASSEGGGREQFF. J is TRBJ2-1 and V is TRBV6-1; 7 nucleotides line up with TRBD2. Germline V gives CDR1 MNHNS, CDR2 SASEGT. The length of the CDR3 is 13 residues. V shed 1 base and J 10 bases; nucleotides not matched to a gene: 4.